The present T cell receptor (beta chain) was sequenced within a study of Tregs in tolerant kidney transplant recipients. Points on this clone: Its antigen remains unknown.

Recipients received nonmyeloablative bone marrow transplants from related graft donors, with transient mixed chimerism. This table comes from immunoSEQ multiplex PCR, and its TCRdb copy is limited to in-frame clones, with some not included. The profile shows some 57,000 clones, about 89% of them singletons. Broader study findings: Antigen-driven expansion was suggested because donor-specific Tregs expanded more than all Tregs in tolerant patients. Biological reproducibility was not directly addressed, but technical replication error appeared minimal. Expanding Tregs on activated donor B cells appeared to best identify donor-specific TCRbeta clones.

Here the sequenced sample was CD8+ T cells from blood (PBMCs), taken 24 months after the transplant. The origin of this receptor is a human patient who received a combined kidney and bone marrow transplant. The T cells may partly be graft donor cells.

The chain's CDR3 is CASTLGPRGGSSYEQYF. The CDR3 DNA reads TGTGCCAGCACCTTGGGGCCTCGCGGGGGAAGCTCCTACGAGCAGTACTTC. The chain joins TRBV7-9 to TRBJ2-7; 7 bases agree with TRBD2. Germline V gene data show CDR1 as SEHNR and CDR2 as FQNEAQ (reference sequence). The J segment lost 0 bases and the V segment lost 7 bases, leaving 15 bases of the junction unmatched. CDR3 length: 17 amino acids. Looking up the rest from reference TRBV7-9 and TRBJ2-7 gives the full variable domain: DTGVSQNPRHKITKRGQNVTFRCDPISEHNRLYWYRQTLGQGPEFLTYFQNEAQLEKSRLLSDRFSAERPKGSFSTLEIQRTEQGDSAMYLCASTLGPRGGSSYEQYFGPGTRLTVT.